These T cell receptor beta chains were read from a single sample in a study of early stage breast cancer tumors. TCRdb keeps only in-frame clones here, not all; method: immunoSEQ multiplex PCR. The sample lists around 28,000 clones; 80% were seen once. Sequencing was performed on blood. The receptors derive from a person aged 55 to 69 with breast cancer. Each CDR3 is given with its conserved first and last residue. Fields, in order: clone size, D gene, V gene, J gene, CDR3 protein, CDR3 DNA. A D gene is named only where the DNA matches it firmly. Only part of the rows carry a size: once, few, many, or a class if the clone is expanded.

clone size: .
D gene: .
V gene: TRBV30
J gene: TRBJ1-1
CDR3 protein: CAWSDSEKLNTEAFF
CDR3 DNA: TGTGCCTGGAGTGATAGTGAGAAGCTGAACACTGAAGCTTTCTTT

clone size: .
D gene: .
V gene: TRBV28
J gene: TRBJ2-1
CDR3 protein: CASSFPGVESNEQFF
CDR3 DNA: TGTGCCAGCAGTTTCCCGGGAGTAGAGTCCAATGAGCAGTTCTTC

clone size: .
D gene: .
V gene: TRBV6-6
J gene: TRBJ2-3
CDR3 protein: CASSPSEDSKVYF
CDR3 DNA: TGTGCCAGCAGTCCTTCTGAGGACAGTAAGGTTTATTTT

clone size: .
D gene: .
V gene: TRBV5-1
J gene: TRBJ1-1
CDR3 protein: CASSLLGSGTEAFF
CDR3 DNA: TGCGCCAGCAGCTTACTGGGGAGCGGGACTGAAGCTTTCTTT

clone size: few
D gene: TRBD1
V gene: TRBV4-3
J gene: TRBJ1-2
CDR3 protein: CASSQDLGQGYGYTF
CDR3 DNA: TGCGCCAGCAGCCAAGATCTTGGACAGGGCTATGGCTACACCTTC

clone size: .
D gene: TRBD1
V gene: TRBV18
J gene: TRBJ2-5
CDR3 protein: CASSPRGQQETQYF
CDR3 DNA: TGTGCCAGCTCACCACGGGGACAGCAAGAGACCCAGTACTTC

clone size: .
D gene: .
V gene: TRBV28
J gene: TRBJ1-2
CDR3 protein: CASSHTSQGVGYGYTF
CDR3 DNA: TGTGCCAGCAGTCATACTTCCCAAGGGGTCGGCTATGGCTACACCTTC

clone size: .
D gene: TRBD1
V gene: TRBV7-2
J gene: TRBJ2-2
CDR3 protein: CASRHETGAAGELFF
CDR3 DNA: TGTGCCAGCAGACACGAAACAGGGGCGGCCGGGGAGCTGTTTTTT

clone size: .
D gene: .
V gene: TRBV2
J gene: TRBJ1-3
CDR3 protein: CASSVFGSSAWNTIYF
CDR3 DNA: TGTGCCAGCAGCGTGTTCGGGTCCTCAGCTTGGAACACCATATATTTT

clone size: .
D gene: .
V gene: TRBV6-5
J gene: TRBJ2-3
CDR3 protein: CASSYGPSLPDTQYF
CDR3 DNA: TGTGCCAGCAGTTACGGCCCTAGCTTGCCGGATACGCAGTATTTT

clone size: once
D gene: .
V gene: TRBV19
J gene: TRBJ2-7
CDR3 protein: CASSIQASWGYEQYF
CDR3 DNA: TGTGCCAGTAGTATCCAGGCTAGCTGGGGCTACGAGCAGTACTTC

clone size: .
D gene: .
V gene: TRBV5-1
J gene: TRBJ1-1
CDR3 protein: CASSHLRNTEAFF
CDR3 DNA: TGCGCCAGCAGTCACTTGAGGAACACTGAAGCTTTCTTT

clone size: .
D gene: TRBD1
V gene: TRBV5-1
J gene: TRBJ2-3
CDR3 protein: CASSRRTGADTQYF
CDR3 DNA: TGCGCCAGCAGCCGGCGGACAGGGGCAGATACGCAGTATTTT

clone size: few
D gene: TRBD2
V gene: TRBV6-4
J gene: TRBJ2-3
CDR3 protein: CASSVRGDNTDTQYF
CDR3 DNA: TGTGCCAGCAGTGTGCGGGGGGATAACACAGATACGCAGTATTTT

clone size: .
D gene: .
V gene: TRBV12-5
J gene: TRBJ1-1
CDR3 protein: CASGTARGAFF
CDR3 DNA: TGTGCTAGTGGAACAGCGCGGGGAGCTTTCTTT

clone size: few
D gene: .
V gene: TRBV27
J gene: TRBJ1-1
CDR3 protein: CASSLPGRPAEAFF
CDR3 DNA: TGTGCCAGCAGTTTACCAGGTAGACCCGCTGAAGCTTTCTTT

clone size: .
D gene: TRBD1
V gene: TRBV18
J gene: TRBJ2-7
CDR3 protein: CASSPYRGLSDEQYF
CDR3 DNA: TGTGCCAGCTCACCTTACAGGGGGCTTAGTGACGAGCAGTACTTC

clone size: .
D gene: .
V gene: TRBV10-1
J gene: TRBJ2-1
CDR3 protein: CASSYTGSNEQFF
CDR3 DNA: TGCGCCAGCAGTTATACAGGCTCGAATGAGCAGTTCTTC

clone size: .
D gene: .
V gene: TRBV28
J gene: TRBJ2-2
CDR3 protein: CAIRWAANTGELFF
CDR3 DNA: TGTGCCATACGATGGGCAGCGAACACCGGGGAGCTGTTTTTT

clone size: .
D gene: .
V gene: TRBV27
J gene: TRBJ2-5
CDR3 protein: CASSPRQQEKRTQYF
CDR3 DNA: TGTGCCAGCAGTCCGCGACAGCAAGAGAAAAGGACCCAGTACTTC

clone size: .
D gene: .
V gene: TRBV4-1
J gene: TRBJ1-4
CDR3 protein: CASSQDGGLTNEKLFF
CDR3 DNA: TGCGCCAGCAGCCAAGACGGGGGGTTGACTAATGAAAAACTGTTTTTT

clone size: few
D gene: .
V gene: TRBV18
J gene: TRBJ1-4
CDR3 protein: CASSPYQTTNEKLFF
CDR3 DNA: TGTGCCAGCTCACCATACCAGACAACTAATGAAAAACTGTTTTTT

clone size: few
D gene: .
V gene: TRBV30
J gene: TRBJ2-3
CDR3 protein: CAWSEGSWSTDTQYF
CDR3 DNA: TGTGCCTGGAGTGAAGGGAGCTGGAGCACAGATACGCAGTATTTT

clone size: few
D gene: .
V gene: TRBV7-2
J gene: TRBJ1-1
CDR3 protein: CASSNALAIAFF
CDR3 DNA: TGTGCCAGCAGCAACGCTCTGGCAATAGCTTTCTTT

clone size: .
D gene: .
V gene: TRBV11-2
J gene: TRBJ2-7
CDR3 protein: CASSPGGQGEQYF
CDR3 DNA: TGTGCCAGCAGCCCCGGCGGGCAAGGGGAGCAGTACTTC

clone size: .
D gene: .
V gene: TRBV6-5
J gene: TRBJ2-5
CDR3 protein: CASSPDSQETQYF
CDR3 DNA: TGTGCCAGCAGTCCCGACAGCCAAGAGACCCAGTACTTC

clone size: few
D gene: TRBD1
V gene: TRBV28
J gene: TRBJ1-3
CDR3 protein: CASRIDRDGNTIYF
CDR3 DNA: TGTGCCAGCAGGATAGACAGGGACGGAAACACCATATATTTT

clone size: .
D gene: .
V gene: TRBV6-5
J gene: TRBJ1-4
CDR3 protein: CASKLQGNEKLFF
CDR3 DNA: TGTGCCAGCAAGTTGCAGGGAAATGAAAAACTGTTTTTT

clone size: few
D gene: .
V gene: TRBV6-5
J gene: TRBJ2-7
CDR3 protein: CASRSGFRQYF
CDR3 DNA: TGTGCCAGTCGCTCAGGGTTTAGGCAGTACTTC

clone size: .
D gene: .
V gene: TRBV5-6
J gene: TRBJ2-7
CDR3 protein: CASSLAGGQYF
CDR3 DNA: TGTGCCAGCAGCTTGGCCGGAGGGCAGTACTTC

clone size: .
D gene: TRBD1
V gene: TRBV4-3
J gene: TRBJ2-7
CDR3 protein: CASSQGGQGRDEQYF
CDR3 DNA: TGCGCCAGCAGCCAAGGGGGACAGGGAAGAGACGAGCAGTACTTC

clone size: few
D gene: .
V gene: TRBV7-2
J gene: TRBJ1-1
CDR3 protein: CASSLVAEGNTEAFF
CDR3 DNA: TGTGCCAGCAGCTTAGTGGCGGAGGGGAACACTGAAGCTTTCTTT

clone size: .
D gene: TRBD2
V gene: TRBV4-2
J gene: TRBJ2-3
CDR3 protein: CASSQDRAGRGAADTQYF
CDR3 DNA: TGTGCCAGCAGCCAAGATCGAGCGGGAAGAGGGGCCGCAGATACGCAGTATTTT

clone size: once
D gene: TRBD2
V gene: TRBV9
J gene: TRBJ2-7
CDR3 protein: CASSVDASGIYEQYF
CDR3 DNA: TGTGCCAGCAGCGTAGACGCTAGCGGGATCTACGAGCAGTACTTC

clone size: .
D gene: .
V gene: TRBV4-2
J gene: TRBJ1-1
CDR3 protein: CASSQAKTGGVEAFF
CDR3 DNA: TGTGCCAGCAGCCAGGCGAAGACCGGCGGTGTTGAAGCTTTCTTT

clone size: .
D gene: .
V gene: TRBV6-5
J gene: TRBJ2-1
CDR3 protein: CASSYSYSNSYNEQFF
CDR3 DNA: TGTGCCAGCAGTTACTCTTACTCGAACTCCTACAATGAGCAGTTCTTC

clone size: .
D gene: .
V gene: TRBV5-6
J gene: TRBJ2-5
CDR3 protein: CASSLGRDRPFLGTQYF
CDR3 DNA: TGTGCCAGCAGCTTGGGGCGGGACAGACCATTCCTGGGGACCCAGTACTTC

clone size: .
D gene: TRBD1
V gene: TRBV5-8
J gene: TRBJ1-1
CDR3 protein: CASSLGTGITEAFF
CDR3 DNA: TGTGCCAGCAGCTTAGGGACAGGGATCACTGAAGCTTTCTTT

clone size: .
D gene: .
V gene: TRBV9
J gene: TRBJ2-2
CDR3 protein: CASSVLLGARGTGELFF
CDR3 DNA: TGTGCCAGCAGCGTGCTACTGGGGGCACGGGGCACCGGGGAGCTGTTTTTT

clone size: .
D gene: TRBD2
V gene: TRBV28
J gene: TRBJ2-3
CDR3 protein: CASSAPRRLAEVYSTDTQYF
CDR3 DNA: TGTGCCAGCAGTGCCCCCCGGAGACTAGCGGAAGTCTATAGCACAGATACGCAGTATTTT

clone size: .
D gene: TRBD2
V gene: TRBV30
J gene: TRBJ2-3
CDR3 protein: CAWIPLRTSGLTDTQYF
CDR3 DNA: TGTGCCTGGATCCCGTTACGGACTAGCGGACTCACAGATACGCAGTATTTT

clone size: .
D gene: TRBD1
V gene: TRBV5-6
J gene: TRBJ2-1
CDR3 protein: CASSPTGNNEQFF
CDR3 DNA: TGTGCCAGCAGCCCGACAGGGAACAATGAGCAGTTCTTC

clone size: .
D gene: .
V gene: TRBV5-6
J gene: TRBJ1-1
CDR3 protein: CASSLWRGTEAFF
CDR3 DNA: TGTGCCAGCAGCTTGTGGAGGGGTACTGAAGCTTTCTTT

clone size: .
D gene: TRBD1
V gene: TRBV18
J gene: TRBJ1-1
CDR3 protein: CASSSQGARTEAFF
CDR3 DNA: TGTGCCAGCTCATCGCAGGGGGCGCGGACTGAAGCTTTCTTT

clone size: few
D gene: .
V gene: TRBV10-1
J gene: TRBJ1-2
CDR3 protein: CASSDQGNYGYTF
CDR3 DNA: TGCGCCAGCAGTGACCAGGGAAACTATGGCTACACCTTC

clone size: .
D gene: .
V gene: TRBV7-9
J gene: TRBJ1-1
CDR3 protein: CASGGDLGTEAFF
CDR3 DNA: TGTGCCAGTGGGGGGGACCTGGGCACTGAAGCTTTCTTT

clone size: few
D gene: .
V gene: TRBV5-1
J gene: TRBJ1-2
CDR3 protein: CASSFGGGPGGGYTF
CDR3 DNA: TGCGCCAGCAGCTTTGGGGGGGGCCCGGGTGGCGGCTACACCTTC

clone size: once
D gene: .
V gene: TRBV5-8
J gene: TRBJ1-3
CDR3 protein: CASSRQSSGNTIYF
CDR3 DNA: TGTGCCAGCAGCCGACAGAGCTCTGGAAACACCATATATTTT

clone size: .
D gene: TRBD1
V gene: TRBV7-8
J gene: TRBJ2-7
CDR3 protein: CASSRRVPTGIDEQYF
CDR3 DNA: TGTGCCAGCAGCCGTCGGGTCCCGACAGGGATCGACGAGCAGTACTTC

clone size: .
D gene: .
V gene: TRBV18
J gene: TRBJ1-1
CDR3 protein: CASSHRSSALNTEAFF
CDR3 DNA: TGTGCCAGCTCCCATAGATCATCCGCGTTGAACACTGAAGCTTTCTTT

clone size: .
D gene: .
V gene: TRBV4-1
J gene: TRBJ1-1
CDR3 protein: CASSQGGDGQSAFF
CDR3 DNA: TGCGCCAGCAGCCAAGGAGGGGATGGACAGAGCGCTTTCTTT

clone size: .
D gene: TRBD1
V gene: TRBV27
J gene: TRBJ1-2
CDR3 protein: CASGQDRIIGGYTF
CDR3 DNA: TGTGCCAGCGGTCAGGACAGGATTATTGGCGGCTACACCTTC

clone size: .
D gene: .
V gene: TRBV4-3
J gene: TRBJ2-5
CDR3 protein: CASSQATGSETQYF
CDR3 DNA: TGCGCCAGCAGCCAAGCCACCGGGAGTGAGACCCAGTACTTC

clone size: .
D gene: TRBD2
V gene: TRBV7-9
J gene: TRBJ2-7
CDR3 protein: CASSLRTSGAWGEQYF
CDR3 DNA: TGTGCCAGCAGCTTGCGGACTAGCGGGGCCTGGGGGGAGCAGTACTTC

clone size: .
D gene: TRBD2
V gene: TRBV5-1
J gene: TRBJ2-5
CDR3 protein: CASSLSSGQETQYF
CDR3 DNA: TGCGCCAGCAGCTTGTCTAGCGGCCAAGAGACCCAGTACTTC

clone size: .
D gene: .
V gene: TRBV10-2
J gene: TRBJ2-1
CDR3 protein: CASSQRVPIDEQFF
CDR3 DNA: TGCGCCAGCAGTCAGCGGGTACCTATCGATGAGCAGTTCTTC

clone size: .
D gene: .
V gene: TRBV4-3
J gene: TRBJ1-4
CDR3 protein: CASSQETGLARKLFF
CDR3 DNA: TGCGCCAGCAGCCAAGAGACAGGTTTAGCGCGAAAACTGTTTTTT

clone size: .
D gene: TRBD1
V gene: TRBV2
J gene: TRBJ1-1
CDR3 protein: CASGGTGGTEAFF
CDR3 DNA: TGTGCCAGCGGAGGGACAGGAGGGACTGAAGCTTTCTTT